Listed below are T cell receptor beta chains from one sample, sequenced in a study of cytomegalovirus exposure and HLA in healthy donors. TCRdb's copy holds only in-frame clones and misses some; the assay was immunoSEQ multiplex PCR. The profile covers 180,000 or so clones, with around 75% appearing a single time and approximately 2.9% taken by the ten largest. The source material was PBMCs. These receptors originate from a female donor in good health and CMV-seronegative. Both conserved end residues are part of each CDR3. Fields, in order: V gene, J gene, D gene, clone size, CDR3 protein, CDR3 DNA. D genes are given only for firm matches. Size tells how often a clone was seen (once, few, many) or the class of an expanded clone, and some rows leave it out.

>TRBV18|TRBJ1-2|TRBD1|NA
CASSRDRGGYGYTF
TGTGCCAGCTCACGTGACAGGGGCGGCTATGGCTACACCTTC
>TRBV5-1|TRBJ2-5|NA|NA
CASSSQGLETQYF
TGCGCCAGCAGCTCCCAGGGGTTAGAGACCCAGTACTTC
>TRBV2|TRBJ2-5|NA|NA
CASEVAGGTQETQYF
TGTGCCAGCGAAGTGGCCGGGGGGACACAAGAGACCCAGTACTTC
>TRBV30|TRBJ2-7|TRBD2|NA
CAWSGRTRSPYEQYF
TGTGCCTGGAGTGGACGGACTAGGTCCCCCTACGAGCAGTACTTC
>TRBV7-3|TRBJ1-2|NA|NA
CASSARGSRTDGYTF
TGTGCCAGCAGCGCCCGAGGGAGTAGGACAGATGGCTACACCTTC
>TRBV27|TRBJ2-2|TRBD1|NA
CASSFGSGTGPGELFF
TGTGCCAGCAGTTTTGGTTCCGGGACAGGTCCCGGGGAGCTGTTTTTT
>TRBV6-1|TRBJ1-4|NA|NA
CASSARIATNEKLFF
TGTGCCAGCAGTGCGAGGATTGCAACTAATGAGAAACTGTTTTTT
>TRBV2|TRBJ1-6|NA|few
CASSEEAGSPLHF
TGTGCCAGCAGTGAGGAGGCGGGTTCACCCCTCCACTTT
>TRBV5-1|TRBJ1-2|TRBD1|NA
CASSLGQGEVGYGYTF
TGCGCCAGCAGCTTGGGACAGGGAGAGGTCGGCTATGGCTACACCTTC
>TRBV6-5|TRBJ1-5|TRBD1|NA
CASSYPPGGKDQPQHF
TGTGCCAGCAGTTACCCTCCAGGGGGAAAGGATCAGCCCCAGCATTTT
>TRBV2|TRBJ1-1|TRBD1|NA
CASRQGGAMNTEAFF
TGTGCCAGCAGACAAGGGGGCGCGATGAACACTGAAGCTTTCTTT
>TRBV27|TRBJ2-1|NA|NA
CASSDPGLYNEQFF
TGTGCCAGCAGTGACCCGGGACTTTACAATGAGCAGTTCTTC
>TRBV11-2|TRBJ2-2|TRBD2|NA
CASRLGLAENTGELFF
TGTGCCAGCAGGCTCGGACTAGCGGAGAACACCGGGGAGCTGTTTTTT
>TRBV5-6|TRBJ2-5|TRBD2|NA
CASSSRRLAQETQYF
TGTGCCAGCAGCTCCCGTCGACTAGCGCAAGAGACCCAGTACTTC
>TRBV6-5|TRBJ2-3|TRBD1|NA
CASSIGGRGTDTQYF
TGTGCCAGCAGCATAGGGGGCAGAGGGACAGATACGCAGTATTTT
>TRBV28|TRBJ1-1|TRBD1|NA
CASSSLWTGLNTEAFF
TGTGCCAGCAGTTCTCTTTGGACAGGACTGAACACTGAAGCTTTCTTT
>TRBV27|TRBJ2-7|TRBD1|NA
CASSPRQGFPHEQYF
TGTGCCAGCAGCCCTCGACAGGGATTTCCCCACGAGCAGTACTTC
>TRBV4-3|TRBJ2-7|NA|NA
CASSQDLVYGESSYEQYF
TGCGCCAGCAGCCAAGATCTTGTGTACGGGGAAAGCTCCTACGAGCAGTACTTC
>TRBV9|TRBJ2-1|TRBD1|NA
CASTRDSAYNEQFF
TGTGCCAGCACCCGGGACAGCGCCTACAATGAGCAGTTCTTC
>TRBV29-1|TRBJ2-7|NA|NA
CSVRGAGPAYEQYF
TGCAGCGTAAGGGGCGCAGGGCCGGCCTACGAGCAGTACTTC
>TRBV2|TRBJ2-3|TRBD2|NA
CASRLLAGASRDTQYF
TGTGCCAGCAGACTTCTAGCGGGAGCGAGTAGAGATACGCAGTATTTT
>TRBV28|TRBJ2-7|NA|NA
CASSLPGGAYEQYF
TGTGCCAGCAGTCTCCCAGGAGGGGCCTACGAGCAGTACTTC
>TRBV10-3|TRBJ2-7|NA|NA
CAINESQGSTYEQYF
TGTGCCATCAATGAGTCGCAGGGAAGTACCTACGAGCAGTACTTC
>TRBV9|TRBJ1-6|NA|NA
CASSVNRGLGNSPLHF
TGTGCCAGCAGCGTAAATAGGGGCCTAGGGAATTCACCCCTCCACTTT